Following are 28 T cell receptor beta chains from one sample sequenced in a study of human T cells and chemical hapten exposure. Time point in this sample: patch test 1, 2 weeks after DPC sensitization. The treatment here: therapeutic diphenylcyclopropenone sensitization with weekly scalp DPC. TCRdb reanalysed the RACE reads using MiXCR and keeps one entry per CDR3 protein. The sample lists around 71,000 distinct CDR3 sequences, about 9.4% occurring once. Sequenced material: whole blood, taken in connection with sensitization to the hapten diphenylcyclopropenone (DPC). The source of these receptors is a woman between 40 and 55 years old with alopecia areata. Some clones in this sample may be carry-over from other donors' samples.

This clonotype showed up many times. CDR3 nucleotides: TGTGCCAGCAGTTCCCTCGGACTAAGCTCCTACGAGCAGTACTTC. This translates into CASSSLGLSSYEQYF. This rearrangement joins TRBV27 to TRBJ2-7, with D possibly matching TRBD2 (6 bases). Trimming took off 4 bases at V and 0 bases at J, with 13 bases between the two ends. CDR1 and CDR2 (germline): MNHEY, SMNVEV (reference sequence). The CDR3 spans 15 residues.

This clonotype was counted ten times or more. The rearrangement links TRBV6-5 to TRBJ1-1; 7 bases are a match to TRBD1. The V and J ends lost 8 bases and 4 bases, in that order; junction bases with no gene match: 7. From germline, CDR1 is MNHEY and CDR2 SVGAGI. The CDR3 runs 13 residues. CDR3 sequence (DNA): TGTGCCAGCTTCCCTACAGGGGCCACTGAAGCTTTCTTT. This gives the protein CASFPTGATEAFF.

This clonotype has a count of ten or more. This chain links TRBV7-8 with TRBJ2-2, with 9 bases matching TRBD1. V gave up 5 bases and J gave up 2 bases; unmatched junction bases: 3. Germline CDR1 reads SGHVS; CDR2 reads FQNEAQ. CDR3 size: 15 residues. CDR3 amino acids: CASSRTGANTGELFF. Written as DNA, the CDR3 is TGTGCCAGCAGCCGGACAGGGGCAAACACCGGGGAGCTGTTTTTT.

In its sample, this clonotype was seen a few times. The chain links TRBV12-3 or TRBV12-4 to TRBJ2-5, with TRBD2 as a possible D gene (6 bases). The CDR3 consists of 14 residues. V was shortened by 5 bases and J by 0 bases, with 10 bases between the two germline ends. CDR3 sequence: CASSPGGNQETQYF. The CDR3 nucleotides are TGTGCCAGCAGTCCCGGGGGTAACCAAGAGACCCAGTACTTC.

The rearrangement joins TRBV28 to TRBJ1-2; 8 nucleotides align to TRBD1. With 4 bases clipped from V and 2 bases from J, the junction kept 3 bases outside the gene matches. This CDR3 has 14 residues. Germline CDR1 reads MDHEN; CDR2 reads SYDVKM. In DNA form, the CDR3 reads TGTGCCAGCAGTTCGGACAGGGCCAACTATGGCTACACCTTC. This sequence encodes CASSSDRANYGYTF.

This clonotype has at least ten counts. The rearrangement links TRBV5-1 to TRBJ2-3; 10 positions agree with TRBD2. The CDR3 spans 16 residues. CDR1 and CDR2 from the germline V gene are SGHRS and YFSETQ. V lost 4 bases and J lost 5; bases outside the gene matches: 10. For the CDR3, the DNA is TGCGCCAGCAGCCCGCCCGGGACTAGCGATGGAGATACGCAGTATTTT. Its translation: CASSPPGTSDGDTQYF. Based on the CDR3 plus reference TRBV5-1 and TRBJ2-3, the full variable domain is KAGVTQTPRYLIKTRGQQVTLSCSPISGHRSVSWYQQTPGQGLQFLFEYFSETQRNKGNFPGRFSGRQFSNSRSEMNVSTLELGDSALYLCASSPPGTSDGDTQYFGPGTRLTVL.

This clonotype came up a few times. The chain carries TRBV5-5 and TRBJ1-2; D remains unclear. Trimming stripped 4 bases from V and 4 bases from J, with 8 bases between. Germline CDR1 SGHKS, CDR2 YYEKEE (reference sequence). This CDR3 is 12 amino acids long. The CDR3 DNA is TGTGCCAGCAGCACCCGTAGCTATGGCTACACCTTC. This sequence encodes CASSTRSYGYTF.

This clonotype was seen a handful of times. The chain employs TRBV7-2 and TRBJ2-2; D gene uncertain. The CDR3 totals 15 residues. Trimming stripped 3 bases from V and 6 bases from J, with 14 bases between. Per the germline V gene, CDR1 is SGHTA and CDR2 is FQGNSA. The CDR3 DNA reads as TGTGCCAGCAGCTTCTTTGGGGTTGGAGCCGGGGAGCTGTTTTTT. Translated: CASSFFGVGAGELFF.

This clonotype was detected many times. This chain links TRBV4-3 with TRBJ1-2; TRBD1 might be the D (6 bases). This CDR3 region has 15 residues. The germline V gene encodes CDR1 LGHNA and CDR2 YSLEER. Trimming left V 1 base short and J 1 base short, with 10 bases between. CDR3: CASSQVGTLNYGYTF. The CDR3 coding sequence is TGCGCCAGCAGCCAAGTAGGGACACTTAACTATGGCTACACCTTC.

The chain has TRBV4-1 and TRBJ1-4; unclear D gene. V was shortened by 1 base and J by 8 bases, with 17 bases between the two germline ends. The CDR3 totals 16 residues. Germline V gives CDR1 MGHRA, CDR2 YSYEKL. The DNA of the CDR3 is TGCGCCAGCAGCCAAGTATACGGACCGAAGGAGGAAAAACTGTTTTTT. This gives the protein CASSQVYGPKEEKLFF.

There are a few counts of this clonotype. V is TRBV7-2 and J is TRBJ2-7, with unresolved D. Germline values: CDR1 SGHTA, CDR2 FQGNSA. This CDR3 is built from 16 residues. The ends were cut back, 2 bases at V and 6 bases at J, with 20 bases in the middle. This CDR3 is CASSLYESSLPGEQYF. The CDR3 DNA is TGTGCCAGCAGCTTATATGAGTCGAGCCTTCCGGGCGAGCAGTACTTC.

The chain couples TRBV7-2 to TRBJ2-7; 12 bases fit TRBD2. With 2 bases clipped from V and 2 bases from J, the junction kept 4 bases outside the gene matches. The CDR3 spans 16 residues. CDR1 and CDR2 from the germline V gene are SGHTA and FQGNSA. The CDR3 DNA follows: TGTGCCAGCAGCTTAACCCCTAGCGGGGGGGCCTACGAGCAGTACTTC. It yields the protein CASSLTPSGGAYEQYF.

This clonotype occurred many times. The gene calls are TRBV28 and TRBJ1-6; D ambiguous. Germline V gives CDR1 MDHEN, CDR2 SYDVKM. Trimming took 7 bases from V and 0 from J, leaving 13 bases between them. This CDR3 has 16 residues. CDR3 protein: CASTTLRSSYNSPLHF. The CDR3 DNA reads TGTGCCAGCACCACTCTCCGAAGCTCCTATAATTCACCCCTCCACTTT.

This chain connects TRBV20-1 to TRBJ2-7; D is ambiguous. The ends were cut back, 4 bases at V and 2 bases at J, with 15 bases in the middle. Germline V CDR1 and CDR2: DFQATT, SNEGSKA (reference sequence). CDR3 size: 14 residues. The CDR3 sequence is CSAIGTIRPYEQYF. The CDR3 DNA follows: TGCAGTGCTATCGGCACTATTCGTCCCTACGAGCAGTACTTC.

This clonotype has at least ten counts. V is TRBV2 and J is TRBJ2-1; the D is unclear. This CDR3 region has 15 residues. The germline gives CDR1 SNHLY, CDR2 FYNNEI. V was cut by 2 bases and J by 1 base, with 9 bases left in between. CDR3 protein: CASSELPLSYNEQFF. The CDR3 DNA reads as TGTGCCAGCAGTGAACTGCCCCTTTCCTACAATGAGCAGTTCTTC. The full variable domain, completed using reference TRBV2 and TRBJ2-1, is EPEVTQTPSHQVTQMGQEVILRCVPISNHLYFYWYRQILGQKVEFLVSFYNNEISEKSEIFDDQFSVERPDGSNFTLKIRSTKLEDSAMYFCASSELPLSYNEQFFGPGTRLTVL.

This clonotype was counted ten times or more. V is TRBV5-1 and J is TRBJ1-1, with unresolved D. CDR1 is SGHRS, CDR2 YFSETQ, per germline. V gave up 3 bases and J gave up 5 bases, with 23 bases separating them. The CDR3 totals 17 residues. Here the CDR3 reads CASSWDPGSSQYTEAFF. In nucleotides, the CDR3 is TGCGCCAGCAGCTGGGATCCCGGGTCTAGTCAATATACTGAAGCTTTCTTT.

This clonotype was counted between two and nine times. The V call is TRBV6-1, the J call TRBJ2-1, with 7 positions matching TRBD2. V was pared by 7 bases and J by 1 base, with 10 bases of the junction left unmatched. CDR1 MNHNS and CDR2 SASEGT come from the germline V gene. CDR3 length: 16 amino acids. CDR3 nucleotides: TGTGCCAGCATACGAGCGGGGACCCTTTCCTACAATGAGCAGTTCTTC. Translated: CASIRAGTLSYNEQFF.

Ten or more counts support this clonotype. This rearrangement joins TRBV11-2 to TRBJ2-1; 8 bases match TRBD2. After removal of 5 bases from V and 7 bases from J, the junction contained 7 bases not matched to a gene. The length of the CDR3 is 14 residues. Germline-derived CDR1 and CDR2 are SGHAT and FQNNGV. The CDR3 DNA is TGTGCCAGCAGCGAGTTAGCGGGACCAAATGAGCAGTTCTTC. The encoded protein is CASSELAGPNEQFF. The complete variable domain, with remaining parts taken from reference TRBV11-2 and TRBJ2-1, reads EAGVAQSPRYKIIEKRQSVAFWCNPISGHATLYWYQQILGQGPKLLIQFQNNGVVDDSQLPKDRFSAERLKGVDSTLKIQPAKLEDSAVYLCASSELAGPNEQFFGPGTRLTVL.

This clonotype was picked up many times. This chain joins TRBV29-1 and TRBJ1-3; 8 bases are a match to TRBD1. V was clipped by 5 bases and J by 2 bases; unmatched bases: 8. Germline CDR1 reads SQVTM; CDR2 reads ANQGSEA. The CDR3 contains 15 residues. The CDR3 nucleotides read TGCAGCGTTCTACCTTCAGGGGGCACTGGAAACACCATATATTTT. This translates into CSVLPSGGTGNTIYF.

This clonotype was seen at least ten times. The chain is built from TRBV20-1 and TRBJ2-7; 7 bases agree with TRBD1. The CDR3 is 15 amino acids. The J segment lost 5 bases and the V segment lost 5 bases, leaving 15 bases of the junction unmatched. CDR1 is DFQATT and CDR2 is SNEGSKA in the germline V gene (reference sequence). The CDR3 DNA sequence: TGCAGTGCTTTTCTAATTACAGGGGAATCCGACGAGCAGTACTTC. Its translation: CSAFLITGESDEQYF.

This clonotype was found a few times. The junction differs from germline at one of its ends, possibly a read error. The J gene is TRBJ1-2, the V gene TRBV29-1; D remains ambiguous. Germline V gives CDR1 SQVTM, CDR2 ANQGSEA. This CDR3 region has 17 residues. CDR3 sequence: CSVELEVTGEHNDGYTF. The CDR3 DNA follows: TGCAGCGTTGAGTTAGAGGTCACCGGGGAGCATAACGATGGCTACACCTTC.

This clonotype was seen repeatedly, ten times or more. The V call is TRBV14, the J call TRBJ1-3; D remains ambiguous. Germline V lookup: CDR1 SGHDN, CDR2 FVKESK. V was clipped by 2 bases and J by 1 base, with 9 bases between them. The CDR3 length is 15 residues. As DNA, the CDR3 is TGTGCCAGCAGCCAACTAGGGTCTTCTGGAAACACCATATATTTT. It codes for CASSQLGSSGNTIYF.

This clonotype showed up many times. V usage is TRBV6-2 or TRBV6-3 and J usage is TRBJ2-5, with D perhaps matching TRBD1 or TRBD2 (5 bases each). V was clipped by 7 bases and J by 5 bases, with 20 bases between them. CDR3 length: 15 residues. The germline CDR1 and CDR2 sequences are MNHEY and SVGEGT. The CDR3 protein is CASTTGLGVGETQYF. The CDR3 DNA reads as TGTGCCAGCACAACGGGCCTGGGGGTCGGGGAGACCCAGTACTTC.

This clonotype was seen ten or more times. The rearrangement joins TRBV29-1 to TRBJ2-7, with a possible D match to TRBD1 (5 bases). The CDR3 consists of 11 residues. V was clipped by 5 bases and J by 2 bases, with 7 bases between them. Germline V gene data show CDR1 as SQVTM and CDR2 as ANQGSEA. CDR3 bases: TGCAGCGTTTCAGGGACCTACGAGCAGTACTTC. This translates into CSVSGTYEQYF.

This clonotype has a handful of counts. One junction end does not reproduce the germline sequence, and a read error may be involved. This sequence joins TRBV12-3 or TRBV12-4 and TRBJ1-4; D gene uncertain. The CDR3 is 15 amino acids. CDR3 region: CASTLGPSRSEKLFF. The DNA of the CDR3 is TGTGCCAGCACTTTAGGACCTAGTAGGAGTGAAAAACTGTTTTTT.

This clonotype has at least ten counts. This chain connects TRBV7-2 to TRBJ2-3; D gene uncertain. Trimming took off 0 bases at V and 5 bases at J, with 6 bases between the two ends. The V gene's germline CDR1 is SGHTA and CDR2 FQGNSA. This CDR3 region has 13 residues. The CDR3 bases are TGTGCCAGCAGCTTAGCCCTAAGAGATACGCAGTATTTT. Translated, it gives CASSLALRDTQYF.

The V and J genes are TRBV29-1 and TRBJ1-2; TRBD1 matches at 8 bases. Germline loops: CDR1 SQVTM, CDR2 ANQGSEA. V was clipped by 4 bases and J by 8 bases; unmatched bases: 6. There are 12 residues in the CDR3. Here the CDR3 reads CSVVGQGEGYTF. The CDR3 DNA reads TGCAGCGTTGTTGGACAGGGAGAGGGCTACACCTTC.

This clonotype was recorded many times. The chain joins TRBV5-4 to TRBJ1-2, with a weak D call TRBD1 (6 bases). CDR1 SGHNT and CDR2 YYREEE come from the germline V gene (reference sequence). The ends were cut back, 4 bases at V and 5 bases at J, with 24 bases in the middle. This CDR3 has 17 residues. The CDR3 reads CASSAGTSRVIGYGYTF. CDR3 nucleotides: TGTGCCAGCAGCGCTGGGACATCCAGGGTTATCGGTTATGGCTACACCTTC.